A selection of T cell receptor beta chains follows, all from one sample in a study of blood T cells in healthy people across ages. TCRdb re-analysed the 5' RACE reads in MiXCR, keeping a single row per CDR3 protein. The sample comprises some 1.6 million distinct CDR3 sequences, almost 35% of which are singletons, and around 10% rests with the top ten. Sequenced: blood. These receptors were collected from a woman under 40 in good health. Both conserved end residues are part of each CDR3. The D gene is left open where the match is weak. Clone sizes are given selectively: once, few, many, or a class where the clone is expanded.

j_call	d_call	v_call	clone_size	cdr3_nt	cdr3_aa
TRBJ1-1	NA	TRBV4-1	few	TGCGCCAGCAGCCAAGTGGCGGGTACGAACACTGAAGCTTTCTTT	CASSQVAGTNTEAFF
TRBJ1-1	TRBD1	TRBV10-3	many	TGTGCCATCAGTGCCCGGGACAGGGGGCAAGCTTTCTTT	CAISARDRGQAFF
TRBJ2-5	TRBD2	TRBV9	NA	TGTGCCAGCAGCGTGGCCCCCGAGCGGGAGATCCAAGAGACCCAGTACTTC	CASSVAPEREIQETQYF
TRBJ2-7	NA	TRBV4-1	NA	TGCGCCAGCAGCCAAGAGACGGGTGAAGGCGAGCAGTACTTC	CASSQETGEGEQYF
TRBJ2-3	TRBD2	TRBV4-2	few	TGTGCCAGCAGCCCGTCACCAGCGGGAGCTAAAGATACGCAGTATTTT	CASSPSPAGAKDTQYF
TRBJ1-2	TRBD1	TRBV20-1	many	TGCAGTGCAACCGGGACAGGGGAGCCAAGCTATGGCTACACCTTC	CSATGTGEPSYGYTF
TRBJ2-5	NA	TRBV6-6	NA	TGTGCCAGCAGTTTCAGCAGGGAGGAGAAGACCCAGTACTTC	CASSFSREEKTQYF
TRBJ1-2	TRBD1	TRBV6-6	NA	TGTGCCAGCAGGGAAAGCCGGACAGGGGGGTATGGCTACACCTTC	CASRESRTGGYGYTF
TRBJ2-7	NA	TRBV7-9	NA	TGTGCCAGCAGCCCGGGACCTGACGAGCAGTACTTC	CASSPGPDEQYF
TRBJ2-1	NA	TRBV18	few	TGTGCCAGCTCACCGGTCAGGGGAATCAATGAGCAGTTCTTC	CASSPVRGINEQFF
TRBJ2-5	TRBD2	TRBV13	NA	TGTGCCAGCAGCCGACTAGCGGGGGGGTGGAGGCAAGAGACCCAGTACTTC	CASSRLAGGWRQETQYF
TRBJ2-5	NA	TRBV9	NA	TGTGCCAGCAGCGTAGATCCTGCCCCGGAGACCCAGTACTTC	CASSVDPAPETQYF
TRBJ2-7	NA	TRBV5-1	few	TGCGCCAGCAGCTACGACAGGTTGCACGAGCAGTACTTC	CASSYDRLHEQYF
TRBJ2-1	NA	TRBV20-1	NA	TGCAGTGCTATGGGGGGCGCATCGCACTACAATGAGCAGTTCTTC	CSAMGGASHYNEQFF
TRBJ2-5	NA	TRBV30	NA	TGTGCCTGGAACTATGCTAGCACCCAAGAGACCCAGTACTTC	CAWNYASTQETQYF
TRBJ1-2	NA	TRBV4-2	NA	TGTGCCAGCAGCCAAGACCAGAACAGTTACTACACCTTC	CASSQDQNSYYTF
TRBJ2-7	NA	TRBV5-1	NA	TGCGTCAGCAGCTTCTCAAACGCCTACGAGCAGTACTTC	CVSSFSNAYEQYF
TRBJ2-7	NA	TRBV4-1	NA	TGCGCCAGCAGCCAGAGAGGTAGGGACTCCACCTACGAGCAGTACTTC	CASSQRGRDSTYEQYF
TRBJ2-7	NA	TRBV20-1	NA	TGCAGTGCCAAACGGACGGGAAAGAGCTCCTACGAGCAGTACTTC	CSAKRTGKSSYEQYF
TRBJ2-1	NA	TRBV15	few	TGTGCCACCAGCAGAGAAGACAGGGAGCAGTTCTTC	CATSREDREQFF
TRBJ2-7	NA	TRBV3-1	NA	TGTGCCTGCAGCTCCCGGACGAATACCTACGAGCAGTACTTC	CACSSRTNTYEQYF
TRBJ2-1	TRBD2	TRBV3-1	NA	TGTGCCAGCAGCCAAGGGAGCGGGAGGGCCCCCTACAATGAGCAGTTCTTC	CASSQGSGRAPYNEQFF
TRBJ2-7	TRBD1	TRBV11-2	few	TGTGCCAGCAGCTTAGCCATGGGGACAGGGGCCTTCGAGCAGTACTTC	CASSLAMGTGAFEQYF
TRBJ1-2	NA	TRBV2	NA	TGTGCCAGCAGTGCAGGGACTGGGGGCTACACCTTC	CASSAGTGGYTF
TRBJ2-4	NA	TRBV28	NA	TGTGCCAGCAGTCCCCCAGGTAGCCGAGGAAACATTCAGTACTTC	CASSPPGSRGNIQYF
TRBJ2-3	NA	TRBV12-3/TRBV12-4	NA	TGTGCCAGCACCCTTGGGCGACCCACAGATACGCAGTATTTT	CASTLGRPTDTQYF
TRBJ2-7	TRBD1	TRBV3-1	NA	TGTGCCAGCAGCCGACCCGGGACAGGGAACGAGCAGTACTTC	CASSRPGTGNEQYF
TRBJ1-1	TRBD1	TRBV27	NA	TGTGTCAGCAGGCCAGGGGGCGTCTTGAAAGCTTTCTTT	CVSRPGGVLKAFF
TRBJ2-3	NA	TRBV6-5	few	TGTGCCAGCAGTTACTCGATGTCGTTGGGCAGCACAGATACGCAGTATTTT	CASSYSMSLGSTDTQYF